This T cell receptor (beta chain) was recorded in a study of T cells in localized non-small cell lung cancer. Findings and limits, study-wide: Compared with tumor, uninvolved adjacent lung displayed greater T cell clonality, ranking highest overall. The study linked higher blood T cell density to longer overall survival. The study detected a median roughly 56 of the top 100 tumor clones in adjacent lung.

Comments on this clone: Its target is unknown.

This CDR3 contains 14 residues. In germline, CDR1 is SGHRS, CDR2 YFSETQ. V lost 0 bases and J lost 0, with 4 bases in between. Measured with immunoSEQ multiplex PCR; TCRdb has only the in-frame clones, and not every one. The sample holds tens of thousands of clones, around 89% seen once. This specimen consisted of peripheral blood, obtained before any cancer treatment. This TCR came from a woman aged 35-75 years with stage I squamous cell lung carcinoma. This sequence joins TRBV5-1 and TRBJ1-3; D unresolved. The CDR3 region has the DNA TGCGCCAGCAGCTTGGGAAACTCTGGAAACACCATATATTTT. It encodes CASSLGNSGNTIYF.